This is a list of T cell receptor beta chains from one sample in a study of CD8 T cells in Susac syndrome. TCRdb redid the calling of the immunoSEQ multiplex PCR reads with MiXCR, one entry per CDR3 protein. The repertoire holds about 120,000 distinct CDR3 sequences, with 94% as singletons. The sequenced sample was CD4+ T cells from PBMCs. These TCRs come from a human donor in good health. The CDR3 runs from the conserved cysteine through the conserved F or W. The D gene is left open where the match is weak. The size of a clone is reported for some rows only, either as once, few or many, or as a class for expanded clones.

D gene	V gene	clone size	J gene	CDR3 DNA	CDR3 protein
.	TRBV12-3/TRBV12-4	.	TRBJ2-3	TGTGCCAGCAGTCAAGCGGCCCCGGGTACGCAGTATTTT	CASSQAAPGTQYF
.	TRBV18	.	TRBJ2-7	TGTGCCAGCTCATATACTATGGACGAGCAGTACTTC	CASSYTMDEQYF
.	TRBV7-6	.	TRBJ1-4	TGTGCCAGCAGCGTAAGGACGGGGGATGAAAAACTGTTTTTT	CASSVRTGDEKLFF
.	TRBV29-1	once	TRBJ2-2	TGCAGCGTTGTTCAGTACACCGGGGAGCTGTTTTTT	CSVVQYTGELFF
TRBD1	TRBV10-3	.	TRBJ1-1	TGTGCCATCGGGGGGGGACAGCCTATGAACACTGAAGCTTTCTTT	CAIGGGQPMNTEAFF
TRBD1	TRBV28	.	TRBJ1-5	TGTGCCAGTGAGAACAGGGGGTCGGGGCAGCCCCAGCATTTT	CASENRGSGQPQHF
TRBD2	TRBV5-1	.	TRBJ2-4	TGCGCCAGCAGCCAGGGACTAGCGGAACTTCAGTACTTC	CASSQGLAELQYF
.	TRBV7-9	.	TRBJ2-5	TGTGCCAGCAGCTTTGGTACAGGTGTTATCCAGTACTTC	CASSFGTGVIQYF
TRBD2	TRBV7-9	.	TRBJ2-5	TGTGCCAGCGTACCGGGACTAGCGGCGATAGAGACCCAGTACTTC	CASVPGLAAIETQYF
.	TRBV7-9	.	TRBJ1-2	TGTGCCAGCAGCCCCGCCGGGGGATTCTATGGCTACACCTTC	CASSPAGGFYGYTF
TRBD2	TRBV9	.	TRBJ2-5	TGTGCCAGCAGCGCCCTCCCTGGGGTGGCTAGCGGGAGAGGGACCCAGTACTTC	CASSALPGVASGRGTQYF
.	TRBV19	.	TRBJ2-5	TGTGCCAGTAGTATAGGCCCGGCAGGGATGGAGACCCAGTACTTC	CASSIGPAGMETQYF
TRBD1	TRBV9	.	TRBJ1-5	TGTGCCAGCAGCGTAGGTCCAGGGGGGAGCAATCAGCCCCAGCATTTT	CASSVGPGGSNQPQHF
.	TRBV20-1	.	TRBJ2-1	TGCAGTGCTAGAGATCTAATCGGGGCGTCCTACAATGAGCAGTTCTTC	CSARDLIGASYNEQFF
.	TRBV29-1	few	TRBJ2-7	TGCAGTACAAACAAGCAGGGGAGCCACGAGCAGTACTTC	CSTNKQGSHEQYF
TRBD1	TRBV5-1	.	TRBJ1-2	TGCGCCAGCAGAGAGGGACAGGGAGAGTATGGCTACACCTTC	CASREGQGEYGYTF
.	TRBV9	.	TRBJ2-1	TGTGCCAGCAGCGTAGACGGCCAGCGAATTAATGAGCAGTTCTTC	CASSVDGQRINEQFF
TRBD1	TRBV4-3	.	TRBJ2-5	TGCGCCAGCAGCCAAGATCGGGTACAGGGGGAGACCCAGTACTTC	CASSQDRVQGETQYF
.	TRBV3-1	once	TRBJ2-7	TGTGCCAGCAGCTATTCCCACTACGAGCAGTACTTC	CASSYSHYEQYF
.	TRBV29-1	.	TRBJ2-1	TGCAGCGTGGCCCGCAACAGGGACCTCTACAATGAGCAGTTCTTC	CSVARNRDLYNEQFF
.	TRBV12-3/TRBV12-4	.	TRBJ1-1	TGTGCCAGCAGACAGTTGATGGACACTGAAGCTTTCTTT	CASRQLMDTEAFF
.	TRBV12-3/TRBV12-4	.	TRBJ2-7	TGTGCCAGCACCCCCTCCACTAGTACCTACGAGCAGTACTTC	CASTPSTSTYEQYF
TRBD1	TRBV7-9	.	TRBJ2-1	TGTGCCAGCAGTCCCCCTAGGGGGCCCTACAATGAGCAGTTCTTC	CASSPPRGPYNEQFF
TRBD1	TRBV27	.	TRBJ1-1	TGTGCCAGCAGTTTGGGTGTGACAGGGAGAGCTTTCTTT	CASSLGVTGRAFF
.	TRBV5-1	once	TRBJ2-3	TGCGCCAGCAGCTTCAGCGCCTCATGGACAGATACGCAGTATTTT	CASSFSASWTDTQYF
TRBD1	TRBV12-3/TRBV12-4	.	TRBJ2-6	TGTGCCAGCAGTTTTTGGGACAGGGGGCGGTGGGGGGCCAACGTCCTGACTTTC	CASSFWDRGRWGANVLTF